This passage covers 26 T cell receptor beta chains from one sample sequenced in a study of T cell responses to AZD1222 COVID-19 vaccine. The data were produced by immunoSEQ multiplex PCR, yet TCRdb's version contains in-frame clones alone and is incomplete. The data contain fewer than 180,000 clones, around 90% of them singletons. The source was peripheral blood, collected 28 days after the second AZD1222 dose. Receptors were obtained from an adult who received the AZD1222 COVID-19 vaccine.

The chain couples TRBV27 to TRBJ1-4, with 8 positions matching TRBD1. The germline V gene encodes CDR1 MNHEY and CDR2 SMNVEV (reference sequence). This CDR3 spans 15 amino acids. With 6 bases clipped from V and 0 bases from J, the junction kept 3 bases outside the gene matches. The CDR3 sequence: CASRLQGATNEKLFF. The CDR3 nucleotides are TGTGCCAGCAGATTACAGGGGGCAACTAATGAAAAACTGTTTTTT.

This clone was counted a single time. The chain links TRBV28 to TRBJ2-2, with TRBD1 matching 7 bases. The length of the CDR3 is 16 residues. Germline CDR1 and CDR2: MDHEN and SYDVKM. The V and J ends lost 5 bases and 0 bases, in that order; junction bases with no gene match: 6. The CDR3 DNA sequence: TGTGCCAGCAGTGGAGGAGACAGGGCGAACACCGGGGAGCTGTTTTTT. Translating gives CASSGGDRANTGELFF. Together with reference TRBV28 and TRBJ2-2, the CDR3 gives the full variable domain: DVKVTQSSRYLVKRTGEKVFLECVQDMDHENMFWYRQDPGLGLRLIYFSYDVKMKEKGDIPEGYSVSREKKERFSLILESASTNQTSMYLCASSGGDRANTGELFFGEGSRLTVL.

The CDR3 DNA reads TGTGCCAGCAGCCTAGGGACTAGCGGGAGGGCCGTGTACGAGCAGTACTTC. This translates into CASSLGTSGRAVYEQYF. The rearrangement links TRBV7-2 to TRBJ2-7; 16 bases are a match to TRBD2. Germline V gene data show CDR1 as SGHTA and CDR2 as FQGNSA. V trimming: 5 bases; J trimming: 4 bases; junction bases outside the gene matches: 8. This CDR3 spans 17 amino acids.

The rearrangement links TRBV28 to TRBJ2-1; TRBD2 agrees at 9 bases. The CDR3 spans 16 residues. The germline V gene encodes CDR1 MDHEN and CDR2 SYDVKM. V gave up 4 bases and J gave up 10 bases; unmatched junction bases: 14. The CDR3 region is CASSSPVGGRVGEQFF. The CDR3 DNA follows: TGTGCCAGCAGTTCCCCTGTGGGCGGGAGGGTCGGAGAGCAGTTCTTC.

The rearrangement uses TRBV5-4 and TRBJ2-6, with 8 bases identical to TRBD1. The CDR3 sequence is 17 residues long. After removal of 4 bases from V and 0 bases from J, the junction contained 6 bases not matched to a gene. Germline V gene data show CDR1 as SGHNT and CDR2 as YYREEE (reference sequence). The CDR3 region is CASSRDRLLSGANVLTF. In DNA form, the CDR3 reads TGTGCCAGCAGCAGGGACAGGCTACTCTCTGGGGCCAACGTCCTGACTTTC.

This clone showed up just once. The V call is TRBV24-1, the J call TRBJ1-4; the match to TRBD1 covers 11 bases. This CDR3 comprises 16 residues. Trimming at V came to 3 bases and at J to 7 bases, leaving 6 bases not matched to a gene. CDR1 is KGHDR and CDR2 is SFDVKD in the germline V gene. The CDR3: CATSDPGQGATEKLFF. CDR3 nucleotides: TGTGCCACCAGTGATCCCGGACAGGGGGCTACTGAAAAACTGTTTTTT.

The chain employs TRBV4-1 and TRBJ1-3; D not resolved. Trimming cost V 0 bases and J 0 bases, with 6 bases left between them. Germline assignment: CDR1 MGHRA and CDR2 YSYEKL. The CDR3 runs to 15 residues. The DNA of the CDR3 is TGCGCCAGCAGCCAAGATCAATTCTCTGGAAACACCATATATTTT. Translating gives CASSQDQFSGNTIYF.

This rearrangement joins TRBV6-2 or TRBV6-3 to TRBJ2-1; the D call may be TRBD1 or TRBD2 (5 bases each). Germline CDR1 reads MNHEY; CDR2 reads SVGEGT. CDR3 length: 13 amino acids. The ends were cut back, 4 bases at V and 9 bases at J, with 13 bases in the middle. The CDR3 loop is CASSFPRGGEQFF. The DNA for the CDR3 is TGTGCCAGCAGTTTCCCCCGGGGCGGTGAGCAGTTCTTC.

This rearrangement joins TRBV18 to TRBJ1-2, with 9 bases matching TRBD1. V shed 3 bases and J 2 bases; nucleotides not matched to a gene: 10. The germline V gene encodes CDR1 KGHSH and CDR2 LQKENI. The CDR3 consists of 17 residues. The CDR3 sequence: CASSPRVFDRGNYGYTF. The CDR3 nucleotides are TGTGCCAGCTCACCTAGAGTCTTCGACAGGGGGAACTATGGCTACACCTTC. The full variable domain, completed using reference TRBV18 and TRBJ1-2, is NAGVMQNPRHLVRRRGQEARLRCSPMKGHSHVYWYRQLPEEGLKFMVYLQKENIIDESGMPKERFSAEFPKEGPSILRIQQVVRGDSAAYFCASSPRVFDRGNYGYTFGSGTRLTVV.

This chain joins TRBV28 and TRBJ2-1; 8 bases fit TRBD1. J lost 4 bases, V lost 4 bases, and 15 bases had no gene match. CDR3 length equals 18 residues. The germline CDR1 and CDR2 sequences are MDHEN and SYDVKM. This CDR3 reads CASSSHPRQGSIYNEQFF. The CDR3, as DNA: TGTGCCAGCAGTTCCCATCCTAGACAGGGGTCGATATACAATGAGCAGTTCTTC.

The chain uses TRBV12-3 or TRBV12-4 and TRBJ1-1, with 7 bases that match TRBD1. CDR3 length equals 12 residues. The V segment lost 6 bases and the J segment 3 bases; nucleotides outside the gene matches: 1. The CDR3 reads CASSDRDTEAFF. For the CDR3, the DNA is TGTGCCAGCAGCGACAGGGACACTGAAGCTTTCTTT.

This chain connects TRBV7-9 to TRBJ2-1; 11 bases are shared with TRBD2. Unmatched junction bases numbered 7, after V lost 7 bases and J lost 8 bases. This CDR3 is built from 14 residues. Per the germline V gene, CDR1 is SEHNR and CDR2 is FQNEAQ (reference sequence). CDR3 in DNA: TGTGCCAGCACCGTAACTAGCGGGAGTGATGAGCAGTTCTTC. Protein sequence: CASTVTSGSDEQFF.

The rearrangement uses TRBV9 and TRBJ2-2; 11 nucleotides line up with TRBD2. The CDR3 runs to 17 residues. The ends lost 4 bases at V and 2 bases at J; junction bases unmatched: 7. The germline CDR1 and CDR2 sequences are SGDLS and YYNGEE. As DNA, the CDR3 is TGTGCCAGCAGCCCGAAAGGGACTAGCGGTAACACCGGGGAGCTGTTTTTT. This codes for CASSPKGTSGNTGELFF.

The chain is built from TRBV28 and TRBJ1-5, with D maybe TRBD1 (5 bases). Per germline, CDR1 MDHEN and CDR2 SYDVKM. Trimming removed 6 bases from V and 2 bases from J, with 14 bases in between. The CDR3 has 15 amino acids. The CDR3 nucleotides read TGTGCCAGCAGCCTCTCAGGGAGGGGCAATCAGCCCCAGCATTTT. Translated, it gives CASSLSGRGNQPQHF. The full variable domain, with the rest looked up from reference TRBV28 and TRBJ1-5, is DVKVTQSSRYLVKRTGEKVFLECVQDMDHENMFWYRQDPGLGLRLIYFSYDVKMKEKGDIPEGYSVSREKKERFSLILESASTNQTSMYLCASSLSGRGNQPQHFGDGTRLSIL.

CDR3 in amino acids: CASSLGRDGINEKLFF. DNA for the CDR3: TGTGCCAGCAGCTTGGGACGGGACGGAATTAATGAAAAACTGTTTTTT. The chain joins TRBV7-9 to TRBJ1-4; tentative D call: TRBD1 (5 bases). This CDR3 spans 16 amino acids. Germline loops: CDR1 SEHNR, CDR2 FQNEAQ (reference sequence). The ends were cut back, 3 bases at V and 4 bases at J, with 15 bases in the middle.

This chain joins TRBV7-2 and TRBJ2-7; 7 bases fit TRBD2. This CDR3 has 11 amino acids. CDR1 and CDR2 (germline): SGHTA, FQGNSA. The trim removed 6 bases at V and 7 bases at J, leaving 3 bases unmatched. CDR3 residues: CASRSGGEQYF. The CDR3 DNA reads TGTGCCAGCAGATCCGGGGGGGAGCAGTACTTC.

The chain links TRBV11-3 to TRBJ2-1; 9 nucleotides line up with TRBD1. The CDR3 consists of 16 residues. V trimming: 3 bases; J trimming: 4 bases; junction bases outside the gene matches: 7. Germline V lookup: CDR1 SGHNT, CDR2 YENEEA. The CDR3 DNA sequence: TGTGCCAGCAGCTTGGGGACAGGGCTAAAATACAATGAGCAGTTCTTC. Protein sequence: CASSLGTGLKYNEQFF.

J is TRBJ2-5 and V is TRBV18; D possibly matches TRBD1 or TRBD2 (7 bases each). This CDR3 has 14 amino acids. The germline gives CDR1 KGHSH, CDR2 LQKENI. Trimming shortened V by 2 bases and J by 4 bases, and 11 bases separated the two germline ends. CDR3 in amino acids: CASSPGRGGETQYF. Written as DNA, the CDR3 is TGTGCCAGCTCACCAGGCAGGGGGGGAGAGACCCAGTACTTC.

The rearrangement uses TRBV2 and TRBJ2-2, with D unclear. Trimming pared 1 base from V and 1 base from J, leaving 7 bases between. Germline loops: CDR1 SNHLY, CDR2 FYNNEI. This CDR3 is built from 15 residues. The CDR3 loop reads CASSEGLENTGELFF. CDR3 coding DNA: TGTGCCAGCAGTGAAGGGCTCGAGAACACCGGGGAGCTGTTTTTT.

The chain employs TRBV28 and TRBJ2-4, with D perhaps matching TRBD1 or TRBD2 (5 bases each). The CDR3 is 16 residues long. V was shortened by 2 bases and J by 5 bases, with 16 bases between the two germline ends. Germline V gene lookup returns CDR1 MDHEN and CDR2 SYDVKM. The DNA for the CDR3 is TGTGCCAGCAGTTTACAGTGGCCTATGGGGGAAAACATTCAGTACTTC. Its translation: CASSLQWPMGENIQYF.

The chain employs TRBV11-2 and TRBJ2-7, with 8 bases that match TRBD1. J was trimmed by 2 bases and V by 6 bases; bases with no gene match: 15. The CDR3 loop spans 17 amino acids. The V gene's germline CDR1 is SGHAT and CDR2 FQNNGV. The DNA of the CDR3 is TGTGCCAGCAGAACAGCCCCCGGTCCGACAGGGGCCTACGAGCAGTACTTC. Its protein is CASRTAPGPTGAYEQYF.

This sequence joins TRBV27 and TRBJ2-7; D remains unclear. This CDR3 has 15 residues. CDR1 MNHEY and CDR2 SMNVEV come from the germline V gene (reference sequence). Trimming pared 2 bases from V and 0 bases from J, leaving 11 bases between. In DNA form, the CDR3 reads TGTGCCAGCAGTTTAGGCGTAGGGTTCTCCTACGAGCAGTACTTC. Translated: CASSLGVGFSYEQYF.

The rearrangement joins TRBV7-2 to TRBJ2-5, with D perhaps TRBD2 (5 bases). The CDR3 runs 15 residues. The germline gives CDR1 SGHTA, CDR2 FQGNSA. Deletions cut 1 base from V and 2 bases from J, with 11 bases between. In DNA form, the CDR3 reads TGTGCCAGCAGCTTAGTTGCCGGACTGCAAGAGACCCAGTACTTC. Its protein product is CASSLVAGLQETQYF.

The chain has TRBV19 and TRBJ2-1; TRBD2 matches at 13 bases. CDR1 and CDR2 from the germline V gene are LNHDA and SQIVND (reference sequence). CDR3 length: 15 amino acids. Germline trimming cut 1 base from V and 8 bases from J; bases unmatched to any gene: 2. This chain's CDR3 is CASSIGLAGGYEQFF. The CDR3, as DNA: TGTGCCAGTAGTATAGGACTAGCGGGAGGCTATGAGCAGTTCTTC.

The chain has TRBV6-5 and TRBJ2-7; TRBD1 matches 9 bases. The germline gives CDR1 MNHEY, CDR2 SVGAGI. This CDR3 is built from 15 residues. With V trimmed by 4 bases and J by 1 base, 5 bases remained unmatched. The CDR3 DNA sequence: TGTGCCAGCAGTTTCCGGGACAGGGTGTCCTACGAGCAGTACTTC. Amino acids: CASSFRDRVSYEQYF.

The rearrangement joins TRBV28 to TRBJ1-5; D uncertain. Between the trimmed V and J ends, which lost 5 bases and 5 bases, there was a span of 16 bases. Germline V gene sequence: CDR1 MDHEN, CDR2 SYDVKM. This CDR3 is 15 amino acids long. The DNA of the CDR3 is TGTGCCAGCAGTCAAGGCCCCGGTCGAGATCAGCCCCAGCATTTT. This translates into CASSQGPGRDQPQHF.